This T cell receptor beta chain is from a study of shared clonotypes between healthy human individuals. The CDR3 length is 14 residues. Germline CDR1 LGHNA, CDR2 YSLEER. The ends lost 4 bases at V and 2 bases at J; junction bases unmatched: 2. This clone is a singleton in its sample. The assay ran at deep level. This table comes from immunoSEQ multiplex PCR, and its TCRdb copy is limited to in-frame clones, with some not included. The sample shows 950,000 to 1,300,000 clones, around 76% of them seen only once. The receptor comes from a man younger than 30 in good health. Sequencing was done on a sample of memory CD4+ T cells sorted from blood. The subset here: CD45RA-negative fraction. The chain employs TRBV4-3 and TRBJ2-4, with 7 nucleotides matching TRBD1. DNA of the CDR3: TGCGCCAGCAGCCTACAGGGGACCAAAAACATTCAGTACTTC. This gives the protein CASSLQGTKNIQYF.